This TCR beta chain was retrieved from a study of OX40 agonist ivuxolimab in advanced cancers. Study information: Cancers in dose escalation were hepatocellular, melanoma, renal cell and head and neck.

Clones were read by immunoSEQ multiplex PCR, and TCRdb kept only the in-frame ones, dropping some. The sample carries about 52,000 clones, roughly 92% recorded once. Researchers took blood at baseline, on cycle 4 day 1, and on cycle 7 day 1. CDR3 size: 16 residues. Germline V lookup: CDR1 SGHRS, CDR2 YFSETQ. V lost 3 bases, J lost 4 bases, and 9 bases stayed unmatched. The sample here was CD4+ or CD8+ T cells sorted from blood, taken in a trial of the OX40 agonist ivuxolimab. The sequence was obtained from an adult with an advanced solid tumor such as melanoma, head and neck, liver or kidney cancer. The genes are TRBV5-1 and TRBJ2-1; TRBD1 matches at 8 bases. CDR3 coding DNA: TGCGCCAGCAGCTCCCGGAGGGACAGGTTATACAATGAGCAGTTCTTC. Its protein is CASSSRRDRLYNEQFF. Using reference TRBV5-1 and TRBJ2-1 for the parts outside the CDR3, the full variable domain is KAGVTQTPRYLIKTRGQQVTLSCSPISGHRSVSWYQQTPGQGLQFLFEYFSETQRNKGNFPGRFSGRQFSNSRSEMNVSTLELGDSALYLCASSSRRDRLYNEQFFGPGTRLTVL.